This TCR beta chain emerged from a study of T cell responses to AZD1222 COVID-19 vaccine. Across the study: It was second doses at about 4 or about 12 weeks that were pooled.

This CDR3 spans 17 amino acids. The V and J ends lost 3 bases and 8 bases respectively, with 22 bases between them. The V gene's germline CDR1 is LNHDA and CDR2 SQIVND (reference sequence). The protocol was immunoSEQ multiplex PCR, while the TCRdb copy is restricted to in-frame clones and leaves out a portion. Of roughly 100,000 clones listed, approximately 86% were seen once; the top ten hold about 1.5%. Overall study findings and caveats: Regions 160-218 and 743-854 held dominance among vaccine-associated CD4 TCRs, which spanned spike. It should be noted that donors were predominantly white British and more often female, and clonal diversity was possibly underestimated. Repertoires were sampled only after the peak T cell response.

Concerning this clone: What it binds is unknown.

The sample here was peripheral blood, taken on day 0 of AZD1222 vaccination. The chain uses TRBV19 and TRBJ1-4; D is possibly TRBD1 (6 bases). This TCR was sampled from an adult in good health. Here the CDR3 DNA reads TGTGCCAGTAGTATTTTCCTCTCGTCGGACAGCGGAGAAAAACTGTTTTTT. Translating gives CASSIFLSSDSGEKLFF.